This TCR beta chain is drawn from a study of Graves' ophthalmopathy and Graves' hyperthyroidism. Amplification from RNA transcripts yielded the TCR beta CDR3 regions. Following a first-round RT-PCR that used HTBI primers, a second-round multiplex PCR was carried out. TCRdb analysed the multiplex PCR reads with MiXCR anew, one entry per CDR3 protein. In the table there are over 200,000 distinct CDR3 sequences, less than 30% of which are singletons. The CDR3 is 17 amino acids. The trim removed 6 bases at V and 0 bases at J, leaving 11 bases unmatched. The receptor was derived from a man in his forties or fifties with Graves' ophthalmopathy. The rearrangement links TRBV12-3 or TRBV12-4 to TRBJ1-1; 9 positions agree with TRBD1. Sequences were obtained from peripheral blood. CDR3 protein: CASSSDRGFFMNTEAFF. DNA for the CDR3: TGTGCCAGCAGCTCGGACAGGGGTTTCTTCATGAACACTGAAGCTTTCTTT.